This entry describes one T cell receptor (beta chain). Its matching antigen is unknown. Sequencing libraries for TCR beta were prepared with iRepertoire HTBI primers and Arm-PCR of CDR3 regions. Each CDR3 protein gets one entry after TCRdb re-called the multiplex PCR reads with MiXCR. Here the sample spans over 350,000 distinct CDR3 sequences, under 25% being singletons. Time point reported: persistent/refractory GD, antithyroid drugs over 5 years with positive TRAb. The TCR library was made from RNA extracted from PBMCs. The guidelines of the American Thyroid Association were the basis for diagnosing Graves' disease. The germline V gene encodes CDR1 MNHGY and CDR2 SVAAGI. The CDR3 covers 13 residues. Trimming removed 8 bases at V and 8 bases at J, with 18 bases between. This specimen belongs to a study of regulatory T cells in long-lasting Graves disease. Study conclusions and caveats: Patients whose Graves' disease persisted exhibited lower TCR diversity than those newly diagnosed. The study found TRBV28, TRBJ1-2 and TRBJ2-5 favored in persistent disease.

The specimen was peripheral blood mononuclear cells (PBMCs), collected when the disease was refractory, from a patient treated with antithyroid drugs. The chain recombines TRBV6-9 with TRBJ1-2; D is ambiguous. This sequence originates from a female donor with Graves disease. The DNA of the CDR3 is TGTGCCAGCCAACGTCTCGGGGAGGAAGGCTACACCTTC. Protein product: CASQRLGEEGYTF.